Listed here is a single T cell receptor beta chain. Its antigen is unidentified. The entry originates in a study of OX40 agonist ivuxolimab in advanced cancers. Study-wide context: The patients got ivuxolimab, which is an agonistic anti-OX40 (CD134) antibody. General study findings and limits: Relative to CD4+ cells, CD8+ T cells on average had more expanded clones. Undetermined was the antigen specificity of the expanded peripheral T cells.

Clones were sequenced by immunoSEQ multiplex PCR, and TCRdb holds only the in-frame ones, with some missing. This sample has 45,000 or so clones, with roughly 80% found just once. Trimming at V came to 5 bases and at J to 8 bases, leaving 4 bases not matched to a gene. Germline values: CDR1 SGHTA, CDR2 FQGNSA. The CDR3 is made up of 13 amino acids. The chain is built from TRBV7-2 and TRBJ1-1; 11 nucleotides align to TRBD1. The sample consisted of CD4+ or CD8+ T cells sorted from blood, taken in a trial of the OX40 agonist ivuxolimab. The receptor was derived from an adult with an advanced solid tumor such as melanoma, head and neck, liver or kidney cancer. The CDR3 reads CASSGQGAAEAFF. For the CDR3, the DNA is TGTGCCAGCAGCGGACAGGGGGCAGCGGAAGCTTTCTTT.